Listed below are T cell receptor beta chains from one sample, sequenced in a study of cytomegalovirus exposure and HLA in healthy donors. Assay used: immunoSEQ multiplex PCR; TCRdb lists only in-frame clones, some missing. There are 200,000 or so clones in the sample; 82% occur only once, and about 0.1% lies in the top ten. The material sequenced was PBMCs. The receptors shown here come from a boy younger than 10 in good health and CMV-seronegative. CDR3s include the opening cysteine and the closing phenylalanine or tryptophan. Fields, in order: V gene, D gene, J gene, clone size, CDR3 protein, CDR3 DNA. The D gene is left open where the match is weak. Size is stated for part of the rows, as once, few or many counts, or as a class when the clone is expanded.

>TRBV18|.|TRBJ1-2|.
CASSDRRPLGHTF
TGTGCCAGCTCAGACAGGCGACCCTTAGGCCACACCTTC
>TRBV20-1|.|TRBJ2-7|once
CSARGEYEQYF
TGCAGTGCTAGAGGGGAGTACGAGCAGTACTTC
>TRBV19|.|TRBJ2-1|.
CASSARGRAFDEQFF
TGTGCCAGTAGTGCGAGGGGGAGGGCATTTGATGAGCAGTTCTTC
>TRBV6-5|.|TRBJ1-3|.
CASSYGAFSGNTIYF
TGTGCCAGCAGTTACGGGGCGTTCTCTGGAAACACCATATATTTT
>TRBV5-8|.|TRBJ2-5|.
CASSFGRARAETQYF
TGTGCCAGCAGCTTTGGCAGGGCACGGGCAGAGACCCAGTACTTC
>TRBV4-2|TRBD1|TRBJ1-2|.
CASSYTTGGFYGYTF
TGTGCCAGCAGCTACACCACAGGGGGTTTCTATGGCTACACCTTC
>TRBV6-5|TRBD1|TRBJ1-2|once
CASTPTGAGGYTF
TGTGCCAGCACCCCAACAGGGGCGGGTGGCTACACCTTC
>TRBV7-2|TRBD2|TRBJ2-1|.
CASSTRTRHEQFF
TGTGCCAGCAGCACGAGGACTAGGCATGAGCAGTTCTTC
>TRBV11-2|.|TRBJ2-3|.
CATKRDLLLDTQYF
TGTGCCACCAAACGGGACTTGCTTCTAGATACGCAGTATTTT
>TRBV7-9|TRBD1|TRBJ1-4|.
CASSTGDEKLFF
TGTGCCAGCAGTACAGGGGATGAAAAACTGTTTTTT
>TRBV27|.|TRBJ2-7|.
CASSLDSSYEQYF
TGTGCCAGCAGTTTAGACAGTTCCTACGAGCAGTACTTC
>TRBV4-2|.|TRBJ1-1|.
CASSQGLASEAFF
TGTGCCAGCAGCCAAGGGTTGGCCAGTGAAGCTTTCTTT
>TRBV10-3|TRBD2|TRBJ2-1|.
CAISEGSSGFYNEQFF
TGTGCCATCAGTGAGGGTTCTAGCGGGTTCTACAATGAGCAGTTCTTC
>TRBV27|.|TRBJ1-4|once
CASSQGSTNEKLFF
TGTGCCAGCAGTCAGGGCTCAACTAATGAAAAACTGTTTTTT
>TRBV21-1|.|TRBJ2-7|few
CASSPQGFEQYF
TGTGCCAGCAGCCCCCAGGGTTTTGAGCAGTACTTC
>TRBV9|.|TRBJ2-7|.
CASSPGEQPYEQYF
TGTGCCAGCAGCCCTGGGGAGCAGCCCTACGAGCAGTACTTC
>TRBV10-3|.|TRBJ1-1|.
CAIRNSGVTEAFF
TGTGCCATCAGAAATTCGGGGGTTACTGAAGCTTTCTTT
>TRBV11-1|.|TRBJ2-7|.
CASSLGHAGYEQYF
TGTGCCAGCAGCTTAGGACACGCAGGCTACGAGCAGTACTTC
>TRBV27|TRBD1|TRBJ2-7|.
CASSSGTDYEQYF
TGTGCCAGCAGTTCCGGGACAGACTACGAGCAGTACTTC
>TRBV29-1|.|TRBJ2-7|.
CSVETVLSEQYF
TGCAGCGTTGAAACAGTCCTCTCCGAGCAGTACTTC
>TRBV7-8|.|TRBJ2-7|.
CASGPPAPSSYEQYF
TGTGCCAGCGGTCCCCCTGCTCCTAGCTCCTACGAGCAGTACTTC
>TRBV7-8|TRBD1|TRBJ1-4|.
CASTGTGESEKLFF
TGTGCCAGCACCGGGACAGGGGAAAGTGAAAAACTGTTTTTT
>TRBV4-1|.|TRBJ2-3|.
CASSQRPPSGGASTDTQYF
TGCGCCAGCAGCCAAAGACCCCCCTCTGGGGGGGCCAGCACAGATACGCAGTATTTT
>TRBV6-1|.|TRBJ2-2|.
CASTMSVAGELFF
TGTGCCAGCACGATGTCGGTTGCCGGGGAGCTGTTTTTT
>TRBV6-1|TRBD1|TRBJ2-4|once
CASALGQGIKNIQYF
TGTGCCAGCGCCCTGGGACAGGGGATCAAAAACATTCAGTACTTC
>TRBV25-1|.|TRBJ1-5|.
CASSESQGQSNRPQHF
TGTGCCAGCAGTGAATCCCAGGGCCAGAGCAATCGGCCCCAGCATTTT
>TRBV6-6|TRBD1|TRBJ2-7|few
CASSYPDRAYEQYF
TGTGCCAGCAGTTACCCCGACAGGGCCTACGAGCAGTACTTC
>TRBV5-1|.|TRBJ2-3|few
CASSLGNGGSTDTQYF
TGCGCCAGCAGCTTGGGGAACGGCGGCAGCACAGATACGCAGTATTTT
>TRBV7-6|.|TRBJ1-4|.
CASSLDDSLNEKLFF
TGTGCCAGCAGCTTAGACGACAGTCTTAATGAAAAACTGTTTTTT
>TRBV7-2|.|TRBJ1-2|once
CASSLDAVANYGYTF
TGTGCCAGCAGCTTAGATGCGGTAGCTAACTATGGCTACACCTTC
>TRBV9|TRBD2|TRBJ2-7|.
CASSVLGTSGYEQYF
TGTGCCAGCAGCGTATTAGGGACTAGCGGATACGAGCAGTACTTC
>TRBV7-3|TRBD1|TRBJ1-3|.
CASSSTGGSGNTIYF
TGTGCCAGCAGCTCCACAGGGGGCTCTGGAAACACCATATATTTT
>TRBV20-1|TRBD1|TRBJ1-2|.
CSGGTGVGYTF
TGCAGCGGAGGGACAGGGGTTGGCTACACCTTC
>TRBV27|.|TRBJ1-4|once
CASSPDSGGKKLFF
TGTGCCAGCAGTCCTGATAGCGGGGGGAAAAAACTGTTTTTT
>TRBV19|.|TRBJ2-5|.
CASSFSLRLQETQYF
TGTGCCAGTAGTTTCAGCTTACGACTGCAAGAGACCCAGTACTTC
>TRBV10-3|TRBD1|TRBJ2-5|few
CATRTGGETQYF
TGTGCCACGCGGACAGGGGGAGAGACCCAGTACTTC
>TRBV5-5|.|TRBJ1-6|.
CASSRGGVLVDSPLHF
TGTGCCAGCAGCCGGGGGGGAGTGTTGGTGGATTCACCCCTCCACTTT
>TRBV27|TRBD1|TRBJ2-7|.
CASRPGTGAYEQYF
TGTGCCAGCAGGCCCGGGACAGGGGCCTACGAGCAGTACTTC
>TRBV5-4|.|TRBJ2-7|.
CASSLGAGYEQYF
TGTGCCAGCAGCTTGGGTGCCGGCTACGAGCAGTACTTC
>TRBV5-4|.|TRBJ2-5|.
CASSLSVEETQYF
TGTGCCAGCAGCCTCAGCGTCGAAGAGACCCAGTACTTC
>TRBV6-1|.|TRBJ1-2|.
CASSVLSGQPLYGYTF
TGTGCCAGCAGTGTACTCTCCGGACAACCCCTCTATGGCTACACCTTC
>TRBV7-2|.|TRBJ2-7|.
CASSLAPGASYEQYF
TGTGCCAGCAGCTTAGCTCCAGGGGCATCCTACGAGCAGTACTTC
>TRBV7-9|TRBD1|TRBJ1-2|.
CASSPTGTGGGYTF
TGTGCCAGCAGCCCTACAGGGACAGGTGGTGGCTACACCTTC
>TRBV7-9|TRBD1|TRBJ1-2|.
CASSTRTGGWGYTF
TGTGCCAGCAGTACCAGGACAGGGGGATGGGGCTACACCTTC
>TRBV9|TRBD2|TRBJ2-1|.
CASSVGPGLASSYNEQFF
TGTGCCAGCAGCGTCGGACCGGGACTAGCGTCTTCCTACAATGAGCAGTTCTTC
>TRBV5-1|TRBD2|TRBJ2-3|few
CASSSVVAGDQDTQYF
TGCGCCAGCAGCTCGGTGGTAGCGGGGGATCAAGATACGCAGTATTTT
>TRBV7-6|TRBD2|TRBJ2-5|.
CASSSVLRPGLAGREQYF
TGTGCCAGCAGCTCCGTCTTACGCCCGGGACTAGCGGGTCGGGAGCAGTACTTC
>TRBV19|TRBD1|TRBJ1-1|.
CASVPSDRGWVTEAFF
TGTGCCAGCGTGCCAAGTGACAGGGGATGGGTCACTGAAGCTTTCTTT
>TRBV2|.|TRBJ1-5|.
CASSRVGGPQHF
TGTGCCAGCAGTAGGGTGGGGGGGCCCCAGCATTTT
>TRBV5-1|TRBD2|TRBJ2-5|.
CASSRPTSAQETQYF
TGCGCCAGCAGCCGACCGACTAGCGCACAAGAGACCCAGTACTTC
>TRBV5-5|.|TRBJ2-7|.
CASSFGAGHSYEQYF
TGTGCCAGCAGTTTTGGGGCTGGACACTCCTACGAGCAGTACTTC
>TRBV11-2|TRBD2|TRBJ2-7|.
CASSFSSSGGEYEQYF
TGTGCCAGCAGCTTCTCTTCTAGCGGGGGCGAATACGAGCAGTACTTC
>TRBV7-2|TRBD2|TRBJ2-3|once
CASSSQNSGGATDTQYF
TGTGCCAGCAGCTCCCAAAATAGCGGGGGGGCCACAGATACGCAGTATTTT